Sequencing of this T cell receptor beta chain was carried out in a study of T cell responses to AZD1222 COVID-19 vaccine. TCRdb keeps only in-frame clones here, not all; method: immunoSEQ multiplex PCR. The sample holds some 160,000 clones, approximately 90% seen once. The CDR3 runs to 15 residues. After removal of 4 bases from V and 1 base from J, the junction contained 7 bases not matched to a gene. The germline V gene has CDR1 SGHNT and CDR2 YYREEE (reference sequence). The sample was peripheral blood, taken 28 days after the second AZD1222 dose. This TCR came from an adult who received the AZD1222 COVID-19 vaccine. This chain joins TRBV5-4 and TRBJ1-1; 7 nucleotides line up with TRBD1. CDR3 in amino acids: CASSSYDRENTEAFF. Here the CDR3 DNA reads TGTGCCAGCAGCAGCTACGACAGGGAGAACACTGAAGCTTTCTTT.